This T cell receptor beta chain was recorded in a study of blood T cell repertoires in COVID-19. Study summary: Collection of acute and convalescent COVID-19 samples took place in the United States, Italy and Spain. The analysed material was cDNA or gDNA that came from T cells, B-cell-depleted T cells, or PBMCs.

In the original processing: Amplified reference gene primers provided the basis for estimating nucleated cell counts. The data were produced by immunoSEQ multiplex PCR, yet TCRdb's version contains in-frame clones alone and is incomplete. D and trimming come from the DNA, and the V and J calls and clone size come from that table. The sample yields about 240,000 clones, about four fifths seen once. Trimming removed 6 bases from V and 4 bases from J; junction bases left unmatched: 3. The CDR3 is 13 amino acids. This receptor was obtained from a man under 40 who had recovered from COVID-19. V usage is TRBV12-3 or TRBV12-4 and J usage is TRBJ2-7, with 10 bases fitting TRBD1. Sequencing used peripheral blood. The CDR3 protein is CASSRDRGYEQYF. The CDR3 region has the DNA TGTGCCAGCAGCCGGGACAGGGGTTACGAGCAGTACTTC.